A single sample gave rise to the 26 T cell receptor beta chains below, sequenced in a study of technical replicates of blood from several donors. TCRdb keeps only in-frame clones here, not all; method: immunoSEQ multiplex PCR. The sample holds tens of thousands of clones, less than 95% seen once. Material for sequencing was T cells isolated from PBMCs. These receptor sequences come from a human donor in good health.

The CDR3 loop reads CASSIRDINEQFF. The CDR3 DNA reads as TGTGCCAGCAGCATCCGGGACATCAATGAGCAGTTCTTC. The V gene is TRBV13, the J gene TRBJ2-1, with TRBD1 as a possible D gene (6 bases). V dropped 5 bases and J dropped 6 bases, with 11 bases sitting between them. The CDR3 spans 13 residues. The germline V gene has CDR1 PRHDT and CDR2 FYEKMQ (reference sequence). The variable domain in full, completed from reference TRBV13 and TRBJ2-1, reads AAGVIQSPRHLIKEKRETATLKCYPIPRHDTVYWYQQGPGQDPQFLISFYEKMQSDKGSIPDRFSAQQFSDYHSELNMSSLELGDSALYFCASSIRDINEQFFGPGTRLTVL.

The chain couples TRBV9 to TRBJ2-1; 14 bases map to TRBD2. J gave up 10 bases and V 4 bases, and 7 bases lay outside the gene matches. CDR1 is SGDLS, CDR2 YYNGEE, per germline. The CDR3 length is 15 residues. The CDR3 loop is CASSPGLAGVVEQFF. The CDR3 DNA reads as TGTGCCAGCAGCCCGGGACTAGCGGGAGTAGTCGAGCAGTTCTTC.

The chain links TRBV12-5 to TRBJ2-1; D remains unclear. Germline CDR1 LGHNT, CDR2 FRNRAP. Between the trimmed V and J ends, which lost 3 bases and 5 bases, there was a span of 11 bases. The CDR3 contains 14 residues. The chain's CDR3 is CASGFVLRDNEQFF. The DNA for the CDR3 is TGTGCTAGTGGTTTTGTTCTACGAGACAATGAGCAGTTCTTC.

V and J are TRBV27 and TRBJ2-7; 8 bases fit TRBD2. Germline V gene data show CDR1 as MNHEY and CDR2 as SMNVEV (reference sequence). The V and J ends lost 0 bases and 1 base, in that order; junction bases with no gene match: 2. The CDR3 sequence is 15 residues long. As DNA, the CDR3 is TGTGCCAGCAGTTTATCAGGGACTAGATCCTACGAGCAGTACTTC. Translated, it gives CASSLSGTRSYEQYF.

CDR3 DNA sequence: TGTGCCAGCAGCGTAGGAAGCGAAGCTTCCTACGAGCAGTACTTC. Its translation: CASSVGSEASYEQYF. V is TRBV9 and J is TRBJ2-7; no definite D call. In germline, CDR1 is SGDLS, CDR2 YYNGEE. This CDR3 comprises 15 residues. V lost 0 bases and J lost 1, with 11 bases in between. Using reference TRBV9 and TRBJ2-7 for the parts outside the CDR3, the full variable domain is DSGVTQTPKHLITATGQRVTLRCSPRSGDLSVYWYQQSLDQGLQFLIQYYNGEERAKGNILERFSAQQFPDLHSELNLSSLELGDSALYFCASSVGSEASYEQYFGPGTRLTVT.

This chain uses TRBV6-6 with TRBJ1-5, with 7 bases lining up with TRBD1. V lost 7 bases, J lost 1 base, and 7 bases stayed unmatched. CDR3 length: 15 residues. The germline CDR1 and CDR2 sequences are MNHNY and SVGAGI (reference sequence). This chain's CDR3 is CASTSQGGSNQPQHF. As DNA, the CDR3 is TGTGCCAGCACCTCGCAGGGGGGAAGCAATCAGCCCCAGCATTTT.

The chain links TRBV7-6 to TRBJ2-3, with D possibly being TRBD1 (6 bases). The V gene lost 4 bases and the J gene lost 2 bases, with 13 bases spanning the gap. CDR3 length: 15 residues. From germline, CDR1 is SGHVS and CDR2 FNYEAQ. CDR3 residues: CASSSSRGYTDTQYF. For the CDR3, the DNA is TGTGCCAGCAGCTCCTCCAGGGGTTACACAGATACGCAGTATTTT.

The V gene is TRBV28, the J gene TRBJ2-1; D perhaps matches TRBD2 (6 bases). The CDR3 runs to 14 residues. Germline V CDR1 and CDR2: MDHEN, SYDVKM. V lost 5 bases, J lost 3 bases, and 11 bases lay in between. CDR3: CASSREALYNEQFF. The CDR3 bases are TGTGCCAGCAGTAGGGAGGCCCTCTACAATGAGCAGTTCTTC.

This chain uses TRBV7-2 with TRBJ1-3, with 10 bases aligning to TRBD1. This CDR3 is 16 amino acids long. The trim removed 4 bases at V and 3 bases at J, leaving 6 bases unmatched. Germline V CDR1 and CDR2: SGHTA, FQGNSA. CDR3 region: CASSSIDRGLGNTIYF. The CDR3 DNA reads TGTGCCAGCAGCTCCATAGACAGGGGGCTTGGAAACACCATATATTTT. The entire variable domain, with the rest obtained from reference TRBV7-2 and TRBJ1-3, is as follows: GAGVSQSPSNKVTEKGKDVELRCDPISGHTALYWYRQSLGQGLEFLIYFQGNSAPDKSGLPSDRFSAERTGGSVSTLTIQRTQQEDSAVYLCASSSIDRGLGNTIYFGEGSWLTVV.

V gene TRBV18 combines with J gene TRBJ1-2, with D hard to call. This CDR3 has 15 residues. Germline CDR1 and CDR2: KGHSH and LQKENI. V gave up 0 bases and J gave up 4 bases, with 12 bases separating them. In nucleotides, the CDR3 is TGTGCCAGCTCACCACCGAGTCCGGGGAGCTATGGCTACACCTTC. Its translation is CASSPPSPGSYGYTF. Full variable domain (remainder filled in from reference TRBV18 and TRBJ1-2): NAGVMQNPRHLVRRRGQEARLRCSPMKGHSHVYWYRQLPEEGLKFMVYLQKENIIDESGMPKERFSAEFPKEGPSILRIQQVVRGDSAAYFCASSPPSPGSYGYTFGSGTRLTVV.

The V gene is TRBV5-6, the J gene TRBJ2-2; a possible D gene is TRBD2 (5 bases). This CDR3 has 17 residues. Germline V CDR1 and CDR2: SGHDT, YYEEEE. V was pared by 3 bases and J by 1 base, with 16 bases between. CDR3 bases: TGTGCCAGCAGCTCCCAGGACTGGATTGTGAACACCGGGGAGCTGTTTTTT. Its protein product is CASSSQDWIVNTGELFF.

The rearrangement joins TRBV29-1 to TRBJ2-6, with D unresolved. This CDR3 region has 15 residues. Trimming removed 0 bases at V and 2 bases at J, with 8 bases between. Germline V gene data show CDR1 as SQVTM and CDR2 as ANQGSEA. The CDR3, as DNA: TGCAGCGTTGAAGATCACCGGGCTGGGGCCAACGTCCTGACTTTC. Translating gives CSVEDHRAGANVLTF.

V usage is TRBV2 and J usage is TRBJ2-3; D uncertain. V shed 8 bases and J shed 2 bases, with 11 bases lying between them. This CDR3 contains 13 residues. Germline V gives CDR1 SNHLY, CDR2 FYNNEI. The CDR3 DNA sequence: TGTGCCAGCGGAGCGCCACTCACAGATACGCAGTATTTT. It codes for CASGAPLTDTQYF.

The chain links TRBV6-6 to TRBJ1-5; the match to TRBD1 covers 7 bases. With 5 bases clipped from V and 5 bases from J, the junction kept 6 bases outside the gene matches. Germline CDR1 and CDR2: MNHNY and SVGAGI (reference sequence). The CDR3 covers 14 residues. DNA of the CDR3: TGTGCCAGCAGTCGACAGGGCGGGGATCAGCCCCAGCATTTT. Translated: CASSRQGGDQPQHF.

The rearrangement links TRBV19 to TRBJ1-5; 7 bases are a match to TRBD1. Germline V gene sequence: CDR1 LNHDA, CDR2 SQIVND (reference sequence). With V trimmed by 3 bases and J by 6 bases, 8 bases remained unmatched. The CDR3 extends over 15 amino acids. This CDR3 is CASSIVGGEGQPQHF. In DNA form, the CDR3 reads TGTGCCAGTAGTATTGTAGGGGGCGAGGGTCAGCCCCAGCATTTT.

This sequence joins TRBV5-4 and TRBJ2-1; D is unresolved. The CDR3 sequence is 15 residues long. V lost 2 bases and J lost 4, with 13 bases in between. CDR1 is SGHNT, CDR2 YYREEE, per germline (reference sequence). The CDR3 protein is CASSLGGDGYNEQFF. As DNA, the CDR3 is TGTGCCAGCAGCTTAGGCGGAGATGGGTACAATGAGCAGTTCTTC. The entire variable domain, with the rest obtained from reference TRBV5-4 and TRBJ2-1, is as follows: ETGVTQSPTHLIKTRGQQVTLRCSSQSGHNTVSWYQQALGQGPQFIFQYYREEENGRGNFPPRFSGLQFPNYSSELNVNALELDDSALYLCASSLGGDGYNEQFFGPGTRLTVL.

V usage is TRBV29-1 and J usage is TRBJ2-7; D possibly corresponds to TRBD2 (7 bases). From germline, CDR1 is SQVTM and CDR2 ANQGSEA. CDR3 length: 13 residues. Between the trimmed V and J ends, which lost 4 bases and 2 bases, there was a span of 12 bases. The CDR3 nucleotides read TGCAGCGTTGCGGGGGGCTCGGCCTACGAGCAGTACTTC. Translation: CSVAGGSAYEQYF.

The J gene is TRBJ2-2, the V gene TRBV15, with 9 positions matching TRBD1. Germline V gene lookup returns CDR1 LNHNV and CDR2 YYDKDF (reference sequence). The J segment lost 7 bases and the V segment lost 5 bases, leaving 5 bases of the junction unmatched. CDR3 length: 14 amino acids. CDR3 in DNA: TGTGCCACCAGCCCAGGGACAGGGATCGGGGAGCTGTTTTTT. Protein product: CATSPGTGIGELFF.

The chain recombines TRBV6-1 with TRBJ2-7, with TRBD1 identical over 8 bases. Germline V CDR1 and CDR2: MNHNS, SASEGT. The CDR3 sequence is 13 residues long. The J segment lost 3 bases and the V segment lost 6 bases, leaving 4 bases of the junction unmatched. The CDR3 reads CASRRDRNYEQYF. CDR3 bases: TGTGCCAGCAGGAGGGACAGGAACTACGAGCAGTACTTC.

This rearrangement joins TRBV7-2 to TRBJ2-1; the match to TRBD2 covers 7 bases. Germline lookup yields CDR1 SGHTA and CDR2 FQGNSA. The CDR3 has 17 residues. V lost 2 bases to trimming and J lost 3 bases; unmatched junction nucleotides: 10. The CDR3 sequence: CASSLKDPGTIYNEQFF. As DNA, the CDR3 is TGTGCCAGCAGCTTAAAAGACCCCGGGACTATCTACAATGAGCAGTTCTTC.

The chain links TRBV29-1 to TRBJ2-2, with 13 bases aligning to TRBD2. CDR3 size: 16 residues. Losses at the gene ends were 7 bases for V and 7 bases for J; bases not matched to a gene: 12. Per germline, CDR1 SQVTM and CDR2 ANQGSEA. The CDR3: CSGKGLLAGGNGELFF. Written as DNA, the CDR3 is TGCAGCGGGAAGGGCCTACTAGCGGGAGGGAACGGGGAGCTGTTTTTT.

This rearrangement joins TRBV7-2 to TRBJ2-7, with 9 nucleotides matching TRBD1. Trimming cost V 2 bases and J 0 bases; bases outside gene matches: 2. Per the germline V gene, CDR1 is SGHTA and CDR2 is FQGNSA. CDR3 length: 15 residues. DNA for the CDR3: TGTGCCAGCAGCTTAACGGGACAGGGCTCCTACGAGCAGTACTTC. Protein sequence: CASSLTGQGSYEQYF.

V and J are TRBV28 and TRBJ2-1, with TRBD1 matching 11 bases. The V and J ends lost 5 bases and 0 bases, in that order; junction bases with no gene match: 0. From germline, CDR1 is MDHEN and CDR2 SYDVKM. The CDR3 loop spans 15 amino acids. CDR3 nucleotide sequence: TGTGCCAGCAGTGGGACAGGGGGCTCCTACAATGAGCAGTTCTTC. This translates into CASSGTGGSYNEQFF.

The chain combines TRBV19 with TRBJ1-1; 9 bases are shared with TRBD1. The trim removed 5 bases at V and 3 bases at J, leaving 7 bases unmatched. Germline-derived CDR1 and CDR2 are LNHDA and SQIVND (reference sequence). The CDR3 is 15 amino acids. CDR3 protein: CASSDEWTGDTEAFF. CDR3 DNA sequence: TGTGCCAGTAGTGATGAATGGACAGGGGACACTGAAGCTTTCTTT.

DNA of the CDR3: TGCGCCAGCAGCTCACCAGACAGGGCCTACGAGCAGTACTTC. This codes for CASSSPDRAYEQYF. The chain links TRBV5-1 to TRBJ2-7; the match to TRBD1 covers 7 bases. The CDR3 spans 14 residues. CDR1 is SGHRS, CDR2 YFSETQ, per germline. The V and J ends lost 3 bases and 2 bases, in that order; junction bases with no gene match: 5.

CDR3 region: CASRRQGENYGYTF. The CDR3, as DNA: TGTGCCAGCAGAAGACAGGGGGAAAACTATGGCTACACCTTC. The genes are TRBV28 and TRBJ1-2; 9 bases are shared with TRBD1. The CDR3 is made up of 14 amino acids. Trimming at V came to 6 bases and at J to 2 bases, leaving 4 bases not matched to a gene. Germline V gene lookup returns CDR1 MDHEN and CDR2 SYDVKM.